This T cell receptor (beta chain) derives from a study of cytomegalovirus exposure and HLA in healthy donors (dated by TCRdb to 2016 to 2017). About the study as a whole: An earlier analysis of roughly 630 of the donors reported about 290 Gb of sequence data and some 120 million unique TCR beta sequences from about 200 million T cells. HLA typing included class I and class II loci at four-digit resolution. The study was designed to test whether signatures of past pathogen exposure could be identified by cataloging public T cell receptors. Donor age, sex, ethnicity and CMV serostatus were compiled together with the repertoire data. A separate validation cohort of 100 to 150 different subjects was used in addition to the 666-subject first cohort. A later genetic analysis took genome-wide SNP genotypes for about three fifths of the 666 donors and used that subset as a discovery cohort. The study used immunosequencing to profile the T cell repertoires of around 600 subjects and linked those repertoires to cytomegalovirus serostatus. Roughly five DR-DQ haplotypes were treated as single units for association and clustering because of strong linkage in the cohort. Among the approximately 430 genotyped donors, about 85% belonged to the genetic ancestry cluster associated with self-reported Caucasian donors. All discovery cohort repertoires had been generated on a single sequencing platform. To predict cytomegalovirus infection status, the study brought together high-throughput TCR immunosequencing, statistical association of individual TCRs with disease status, and machine learning. In a later analysis, previously published TCR beta repertoires from 550 to 700 donors were re-analyzed and high-resolution HLA genotyping was added so that TCR occurrence patterns could be studied. The number of donors typed differed by locus, with about 629-640 for A, B, C, DRB1 and DQB1, roughly 520 for DQA1, 606 for DPA1, and some 440 for DPB1. In an earlier analysis of 587 of the donors, high-throughput TCR beta sequencing was used to judge whether each TCR beta V gene segment behaved as functional or pseudogenic. Approximately 300 gigabases of sequencing data and 75 million to 85 million unique TCR sequences made up an early release that covered approximately 700 HLA-typed donors. Rather than using new phenotypic data, the later analysis identified candidate immune exposures from TCR beta sequences and from how often those sequences occurred across donors. On average, around 240,000 unique TCR beta nucleotide sequences were sequenced per donor among about 400 genotyped donors of the cohort, with roughly 18% of those sequences being non-productive. Beyond this particular receptor, the publication reports: According to a later analysis, parvovirus B19, influenza, CMV and Epstein-Barr virus appeared linked to several top co-occurrence clusters. Because counts were too low, some 17 rarely observed V segments, including chromosome 9 orphons, were excluded from the earlier analysis of roughly 580 of the donors. In both the original and validation cohorts, the classifier was reported to diagnose cytomegalovirus status with high specificity and sensitivity. Linkage disequilibrium might explain the correlated functional status among segregating V segments, but an unknown experimental factor could not be excluded. At a false discovery rate of 0.05, a later analysis linked fewer than 20,000 TCR beta sequences to specific HLA alleles. A total of roughly 160 TCR beta chains were listed by the study as associated with cytomegalovirus. V-gene and J-gene trimming of TCR beta chains was associated with a missense DCLRE1C variant in a later genetic analysis, and the association was replicated in an independent cohort. Because HLA typing was missing for some donors at each locus, association tests included only the typed subset. In a later analysis, TCR association rates were found to vary across HLA loci, with the most associated TCRs seen for DRB1 alleles and the fewest for HLA-C alleles. Only TCR beta chains were sequenced in this cohort, and the absence of alpha or paired-chain data limited detectable features. In an earlier analysis of approximately 600 of the donors, most TCR beta V segments were observed in productive rearrangements about 87% or about 30% of the time, broadly matching IMGT annotations. Most TCR sequences were seen in very few donors, while some public TCRs were found in many individuals. When HLA alleles, especially DR and DQ, strongly co-occurred, attributing TCR associations to individual alleles was difficult. Presence/absence analyses assumed roughly uniform sequencing depth across donors, an assumption that may not hold. In a later analysis, HLA-associated TCR beta chains were found to be more clonally expanded and to have lower generation probabilities than equally common non-associated chains. A further reported finding was that TCR beta sequences accurately predicted the HLA-A and HLA-B alleles for most subjects in the first cohort. The authors suggested that the approach could potentially be extended to other disease states and immunological phenotypes. Compared with the roughly 700-donor mean, donors in an Asian-associated ancestry cluster had fewer N-insertions in productive TCRs, according to a later genetic analysis. Some IMGT-functional V segments, including TRBV6-2 and TRBV6-3, could not be told apart with the 87-base-pair reads, so those segments were excluded. CMV serostatus was the only immune exposure information available for the cohort. The sequencing pipeline was judged likely to have produced a cluster of highly shared sequence variants as a technical artifact. In vitro tests confirmed that a few of the cytomegalovirus-associated TCR beta chains recognize cytomegalovirus antigens. A later analysis found that most CMV-associated TCR beta chains appeared HLA-restricted, with HLA associations seemingly driven largely by CMV exposure.

The CDR3 sequence holds 14 residues, the cysteine and phenylalanine included. The CDR3 DNA has 42 bases and is translated from base 1. The V end gives up 4 bases and the J end 9 bases, leaving 10 bases in the junction not matched to a gene. In the germline V gene (reference sequence), CDR1 corresponds to GTSNPN and CDR2 to SVGIG. The library was prepared using the immunoSEQ multiplex PCR assay. The multiplex PCR relied on a mix of 60 forward primers for TCR Vbeta segments and 13 reverse primers for TCR Jbeta segments. A multiplex PCR assay on genomic DNA amplified the CDR3 region of rearranged TCR beta genes. The Illumina HiSeq System was used to sequence the amplified TCR beta libraries as 87-base-pair reads. In the original analysis: A later analysis counted about 82 million unique TCR beta chains across the 500 to 850 repertoires, and roughly 9.9 million of these chains were shared by at least two donors. To remove PCR and sequencing errors, raw reads were error-corrected and collapsed into unique sequences using a nearest-neighbor algorithm that merged closely related sequences. V, D and J gene segments were assigned by aligning CDR3 sequences to IMGT reference sequences. Each retained sequence needed at least a six-nucleotide match to both a V gene segment and a J gene segment. A rearrangement counted as productive if the CDR3 had no stop codons and remained in frame with V and J, and every other rearrangement counted as non-productive. CDR3 was defined according to IMGT convention as the region running from the second conserved V-encoded cysteine to the conserved J-encoded phenylalanine. Sequences without an unambiguous match to a single V gene segment were excluded from the earlier analysis of about 600 of the donors. In an earlier analysis of 450 to 700 of the donors, V segments were called functional above 56.7% productive rearrangements and were called segregating when the between-donor standard deviation exceeded 5%. A statistical classification framework was built to diagnose cytomegalovirus status from the catalog of TCR beta chain sequences. A later analysis assigned V and J genes by comparing TCR nucleotide sequences with IMGT/GENE-DB human TR gene sequences. In a later analysis, CDR3 sequences and most-parsimonious VDJ recombination scenarios were assigned using the TCRdist pipeline. In a later analysis, each TCR beta chain was defined by its CDR3 amino acid sequence together with its V-gene family, and reads without a unique V-gene family were excluded. As a way to deal with suspected cross-contamination and a sequencing artifact, a later analysis dropped more than 500 nucleotide sequences that were highly shared and had low generation probability. A later analysis calculated a clonal expansion index for each public chain from normalized within-repertoire ranks of inferred template counts. A later analysis computed generation probabilities with a VDJ recombination model fitted to out-of-frame rearrangements, and checked the results against IGoR. A later analysis scored TCR-TCR, TCR-HLA and TCR-CMV co-occurrence with hypergeometric tests, applying a repertoire-size bias correction to TCR pairs. To estimate false discovery rates, a later analysis permuted the HLA or CMV assignments 20 times. A later analysis grouped co-occurring TCRs with DBSCAN, adding TCRdist sequence similarity when clustering within HLA-allele-positive subsets. Repertoires with fewer than 30,000 or more than 120,000 public chains, plus five repertoires with anomalous nucleotide sharing, were excluded from co-occurrence clustering. The table was pulled from immuneACCESS by TCRdb, which kept in-frame rearrangements only. Such tables lose some clones; where checked, under half of the loss comes from unresolved V genes, and the rest has no known cause. V and J calls plus clone size are reproduced from that table; the DNA served to infer D and trimming. The sample has 90,000 to 100,000 clones on record, approximately 70% of them singletons. Together, the top ten hold 2.5% to 3% of the sample.

The cohort was made up of about 670 healthy bone marrow donors. All cohort members were sampled while nominally healthy, although unrecorded immune exposures were likely present. The donor was CMV seronegative and was included in the group of a few hundred seronegative cohort members. A peripheral blood sample was collected from each donor, and TCR beta sequencing was performed on peripheral blood mononuclear cells. Genomic DNA was extracted from the blood cell samples with the Qiagen DNeasy Blood Extraction Kit. Comment on this clone: Its antigen is unknown. Base-call qualities are not available, and no considerably larger clone is one nucleotide away.

The origin of this receptor is a man aged 50-59 years in good health and CMV-seronegative. The rearrangement combines TRBV30 with TRBJ2-1; TRBD1 fits 9 bases in the junction. The sample taken for sequencing was PBMCs. The CDR3 reads as follows: CAWKPRDRAREQFF. The DNA sequence is TGTGCCTGGAAGCCCCGGGACAGGGCTCGTGAGCAGTTCTTC.